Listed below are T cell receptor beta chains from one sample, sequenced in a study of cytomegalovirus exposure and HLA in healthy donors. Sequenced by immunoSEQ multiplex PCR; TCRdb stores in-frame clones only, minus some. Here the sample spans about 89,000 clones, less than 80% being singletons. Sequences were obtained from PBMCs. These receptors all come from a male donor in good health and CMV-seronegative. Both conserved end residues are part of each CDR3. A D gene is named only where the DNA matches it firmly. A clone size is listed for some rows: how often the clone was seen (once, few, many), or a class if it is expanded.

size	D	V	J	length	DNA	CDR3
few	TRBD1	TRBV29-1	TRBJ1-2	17	TGCAGCGTTCAAGGCAGGGGGCTAAACGGGGCGAACTATGGCTACACCTTC	CSVQGRGLNGANYGYTF
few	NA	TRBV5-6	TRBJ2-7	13	TGTGCCAGCAGCTTGAAAGGGGGAGCCGAGCAGTACTTC	CASSLKGGAEQYF
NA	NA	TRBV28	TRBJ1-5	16	TGTGCCAGCAGTTTTTCTACGGGTTATAGCAATCAGCCCCAGCATTTT	CASSFSTGYSNQPQHF
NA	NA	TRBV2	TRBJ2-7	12	TGTGCCAGCACCCTAGGGGACTCAAGTAGGTACTTC	CASTLGDSSRYF
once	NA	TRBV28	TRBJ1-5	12	TGTGCCAGCAGTTATCCCGGGCAGCCCCAGCATTTT	CASSYPGQPQHF
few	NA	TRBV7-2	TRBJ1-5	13	TGTGCCAGCAGCTACAGGGGCAATCAGCCCCAGCATTTT	CASSYRGNQPQHF
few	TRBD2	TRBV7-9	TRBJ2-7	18	TGTGCCAGCAGCCCAGGCCCGGGACTAGCGGGGAACCTCTACGAGCAGTACTTC	CASSPGPGLAGNLYEQYF
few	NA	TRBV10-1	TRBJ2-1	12	TGCGCCAGCAGAGGTCAGGGCACTGAGCAGTTCTTC	CASRGQGTEQFF
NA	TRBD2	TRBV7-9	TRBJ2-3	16	TGTGCCAGCAGCTTAGGCTTACTAGCGGACACAGATACGCAGTATTTT	CASSLGLLADTDTQYF
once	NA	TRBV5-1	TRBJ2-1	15	TGCGCCAGCAGCTTGTTAGGGGATGGCTACAATGAGCAGTTCTTC	CASSLLGDGYNEQFF
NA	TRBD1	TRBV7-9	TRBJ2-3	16	TGTGCCAGCAGCTCCGCCAGGGGACAGGTAACAGATACGCAGTATTTT	CASSSARGQVTDTQYF
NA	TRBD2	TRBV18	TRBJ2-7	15	TGTGCCAGCTCACCTTATAGCGGGGTAGGGGACGAGCAGTACTTC	CASSPYSGVGDEQYF
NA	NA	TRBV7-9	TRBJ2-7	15	TGTGCCAGCAGCTCCTATAGCGGAGACATCTACGAGCAGTACTTC	CASSSYSGDIYEQYF
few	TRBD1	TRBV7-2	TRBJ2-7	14	TGTGCCAGCAGCTTAGAGTCCAGGGGGAACGAGCAGTACTTC	CASSLESRGNEQYF
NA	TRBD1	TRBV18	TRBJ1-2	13	TGTGCCAGCTCACCGGACAGGAACTATGGCTACACCTTC	CASSPDRNYGYTF
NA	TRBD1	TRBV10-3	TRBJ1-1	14	TGTGCCACTAAGATGACAGGGGAATTCACTGAAGCTTTCTTT	CATKMTGEFTEAFF
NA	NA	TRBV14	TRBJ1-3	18	TGTGCCAGCAGCCAAGATCCCCTCGGGGAGCTCTCTGGAAACACCATATATTTT	CASSQDPLGELSGNTIYF
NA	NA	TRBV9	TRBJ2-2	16	TGTGCCAGCAGCGCACAGGGTGGCAGAGACACCGGGGAGCTGTTTTTT	CASSAQGGRDTGELFF
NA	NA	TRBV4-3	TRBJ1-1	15	TGCGCCAGCAGCCAAGAGGCGGCCAGGGTCTCTGAAGCTTTCTTT	CASSQEAARVSEAFF
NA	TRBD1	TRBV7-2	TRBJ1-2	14	TGTGCCAGCAGCTCCTACCGGGACAGCCACGGCTACACCTTC	CASSSYRDSHGYTF
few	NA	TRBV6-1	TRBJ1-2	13	TGTGCCAGCAGGCCGACAGGCGACTATGGCTACACCTTC	CASRPTGDYGYTF
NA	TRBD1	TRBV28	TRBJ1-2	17	TGTGCCAGCAGTCTTTTAGGCCCGGGACAGGGGGGATATGGCTACACCTTC	CASSLLGPGQGGYGYTF